The rows below give T cell receptor beta chains drawn from one sample of a study of graft-versus-host responses after intestinal transplantation. Here immunoSEQ multiplex PCR was the method, and the copy in TCRdb shows in-frame clones only, minus some. Altogether around 84,000 clones are present, under 85% being singletons, with the ten largest covering about 18%. Their antigens are not known. The sample was unstimulated CD8+ T cells sorted from spleen or lymph node cells, taken before intestinal transplant. These receptors were collected from a human donor who received an intestinal transplant. Both conserved end residues are part of each CDR3. The D gene is left open where the match is weak. The listing skips clone size in some rows; elsewhere it reads once, few, many or a size class.

TRBJ2-7,TRBD1,13,-,TRBV19,TGTGCCAGTAGTATAGCAGGGGGTTACGAGCAGTACTTC,CASSIAGGYEQYF
TRBJ1-2,-,13,-,TRBV29-1,TGCAGCGTTGGTACCTCCTACAGCTATGGCTACACCTTC,CSVGTSYSYGYTF
TRBJ1-2,TRBD1,13,-,TRBV10-3,TGTGCCATCAGGAGGACAGGGAACTATGGCTACACCTTC,CAIRRTGNYGYTF
TRBJ2-1,TRBD1,15,-,TRBV15,TGTGCCACCAGCGGTACGACAGGGGACTACAATGAGCAGTTCTTC,CATSGTTGDYNEQFF
TRBJ2-1,-,10,-,TRBV19,TGTGCCAGTAGTATGGGTGGGCAGTTCTTC,CASSMGGQFF
TRBJ2-7,TRBD1,15,-,TRBV28,TGTGCCAGCAGTACCCGGGACAGGGGGCGTTACGAGCAGTACTTC,CASSTRDRGRYEQYF
TRBJ2-7,TRBD1,15,once,TRBV19,TGTGCCAGTAGTATCCTCGGACAGGGTCTGTACGAGCAGTACTTC,CASSILGQGLYEQYF
TRBJ2-6,TRBD2,15,once,TRBV2,TGTGCCAGCAGTGACGGGGGGTCTGGGGCCAACGTCCTGACTTTC,CASSDGGSGANVLTF
TRBJ1-2,-,14,-,TRBV7-9,TGTGCCAGCAGCTTAGGCAGCTCTAACTATGGCTACACCTTC,CASSLGSSNYGYTF
TRBJ2-1,-,13,-,TRBV6-6,TGTGCCAGCAGTTACTCGGTCACCAATGAGCAGTTCTTC,CASSYSVTNEQFF
TRBJ2-7,TRBD2,15,-,TRBV13,TGTGCCAGCAGCTTAGGGGGGAGGGCCCCCTACGAGCAGTACTTC,CASSLGGRAPYEQYF
TRBJ2-7,-,14,-,TRBV6-5,TGTGCCAGCAGTGAAGAACACCTCTCCTACGAGCAGTACTTC,CASSEEHLSYEQYF
TRBJ2-5,-,15,-,TRBV27,TGTGCCAGCAGTTCCTACCGCGGGCCTTTAGAGACCCAGTACTTC,CASSSYRGPLETQYF
TRBJ1-4,-,15,once,TRBV18,TGTGCCAGCTCACCGCGCGGAACAACTAATGAAAAACTGTTTTTT,CASSPRGTTNEKLFF
TRBJ2-1,TRBD2,16,-,TRBV29-1,TGCAGCGTTGAGGGCCCTCGAAGCGGGAGTTACGATGAGCAGTTCTTC,CSVEGPRSGSYDEQFF
TRBJ2-7,TRBD2,14,-,TRBV2,TGTGCCAGCCTGACTAGCGGTACTACCTACGAGCAGTACTTC,CASLTSGTTYEQYF
TRBJ1-3,TRBD1,15,-,TRBV6-5,TGTGCCAGCAGTTACGGGACAGGGACTGGAAACACCATATATTTT,CASSYGTGTGNTIYF
TRBJ2-1,TRBD1,16,-,TRBV11-2,TGTGCCAGCACCCTTCGACGGGACAGCCCTAACAATGAGCAGTTCTTC,CASTLRRDSPNNEQFF
TRBJ2-1,-,16,-,TRBV4-1,TGCGCCAGCAGCCAAGATATGGCTGATTCCTACAATGAGCAGTTCTTC,CASSQDMADSYNEQFF
TRBJ2-5,-,17,once,TRBV13,TGTGCCAGCAGCTTAGGTGTCGGCGAACTGAACGCAGAGACCCAGTACTTC,CASSLGVGELNAETQYF
TRBJ1-2,-,13,-,TRBV25-1,TGTGCCAGCACCTGGGGGATTAACTATGGCTACACCTTC,CASTWGINYGYTF
TRBJ2-7,-,13,-,TRBV27,TGTGCCAGCAGTTTTACACCCGCATACGAGCAGTACTTC,CASSFTPAYEQYF
TRBJ2-7,-,13,-,TRBV6-1,TGTGCCAGCAGTCCGGACAACTCCTACGAGCAGTACTTC,CASSPDNSYEQYF
TRBJ2-3,-,15,-,TRBV4-1,TGCGCCAGCAGCTACCGGGACACAATTATAATGGGGCAGTATTTT,CASSYRDTIIMGQYF
TRBJ1-2,-,15,few,TRBV10-2,TGCGCCAGCAGTGAAGAGACATATTCTCTCTATGGCTACACCTTC,CASSEETYSLYGYTF
TRBJ2-7,-,13,-,TRBV7-9,TGTGCCAGCAGCTTAATGGCCGAAATCGGGCAGTACTTC,CASSLMAEIGQYF